One and the same sample provided the 23 T cell receptor beta chains below, sequenced in a study of CD8+ T cells in alopecia areata. Extraction of RNA preceded its reverse transcription into cDNA, which served as the sequencing template. TCRdb's table, derived via immunoSEQ multiplex PCR, lists solely in-frame clones and lacks some. The table records hundreds of thousands of clones, under 70% of them present only once. This sample comprised CD4+ T cells sorted from blood, obtained at week 0. Receptor source: a human donor with alopecia areata.

Written as DNA, the CDR3 is TGTGCCAGCAGCTTACCCAGGAAACGTAATGAGCAGTTCTTC. Encoded protein: CASSLPRKRNEQFF. The V gene is TRBV11-2, the J gene TRBJ2-1; D unclear. The germline V and J ends were trimmed by 2 bases and 7 bases, with 12 bases remaining between them. Germline V gene sequence: CDR1 SGHAT, CDR2 FQNNGV. The CDR3 has 14 amino acids.

The V gene is TRBV7-6, the J gene TRBJ2-5; perhaps TRBD2 as D (6 bases). The CDR3 spans 14 residues. Trimming took 7 bases from V and 0 from J, leaving 12 bases between them. Germline V gene lookup returns CDR1 SGHVS and CDR2 FNYEAQ. The chain's CDR3 is CASTRRDYQETQYF. DNA for the CDR3: TGTGCCAGCACCCGCCGGGACTACCAAGAGACCCAGTACTTC.

The rearrangement links TRBV2 to TRBJ2-5; no definite D call. The germline V and J ends were trimmed by 3 bases and 5 bases, with 10 bases remaining between them. The CDR3 has 13 amino acids. The germline V gene has CDR1 SNHLY and CDR2 FYNNEI. The CDR3 protein is CASSDTSEETQYF. In DNA, the CDR3 is TGTGCCAGCAGTGACACCTCGGAGGAGACCCAGTACTTC.

The chain links TRBV15 to TRBJ2-7; D not resolved. There are 13 residues in the CDR3. From germline, CDR1 is LNHNV and CDR2 YYDKDF (reference sequence). Trimming removed 2 bases from V and 3 bases from J, with 8 bases in between. CDR3 bases: TGTGCCACCAGCAGACTTCACAGCTACGAGCAGTACTTC. As protein: CATSRLHSYEQYF.

This clone occurred a few times. The chain recombines TRBV27 with TRBJ1-1; 9 bases line up with TRBD1. The trim removed 4 bases at V and 8 bases at J, leaving 5 bases unmatched. From germline, CDR1 is MNHEY and CDR2 SMNVEV (reference sequence). This CDR3 comprises 13 residues. CDR3 sequence (DNA): TGTGCCAGCAGTTCCTACGGACAGGGGGAAGCTTTCTTT. Its translation is CASSSYGQGEAFF.

This chain connects TRBV5-6 to TRBJ2-6, with D unclear. The ends were cut back, 6 bases at V and 2 bases at J, with 0 bases in the middle. This CDR3 has 11 amino acids. Germline CDR1 and CDR2: SGHDT and YYEEEE. CDR3 amino acids: CASTGANVLTF. As DNA, the CDR3 is TGTGCCAGCACTGGGGCCAACGTCCTGACTTTC.

This clone has more than one count but fewer than ten. V usage is TRBV29-1 and J usage is TRBJ2-6; D gene ambiguous. Germline CDR1 is SQVTM and CDR2 is ANQGSEA. The CDR3 runs to 16 residues. Trimming pared 7 bases from V and 4 bases from J, leaving 20 bases between. CDR3 loop: CSGSAPPRTGANVLTF. The CDR3 coding sequence is TGCAGCGGATCCGCTCCCCCAAGGACCGGGGCCAACGTCCTGACTTTC.

This chain joins TRBV6-1 and TRBJ2-7; 8 nucleotides match TRBD1. Germline trimming cut 0 bases from V and 2 bases from J; bases unmatched to any gene: 3. CDR3 length: 15 residues. Germline V gene data show CDR1 as MNHNS and CDR2 as SASEGT. CDR3 in DNA: TGTGCCAGCAGTGAAGCTTGGGACAGGACCTACGAGCAGTACTTC. It yields the protein CASSEAWDRTYEQYF.

This chain joins TRBV29-1 and TRBJ2-7; D possibly corresponds to TRBD1 (6 bases). Germline CDR1 reads SQVTM; CDR2 reads ANQGSEA. CDR3 length: 12 residues. V lost 7 bases to trimming and J lost 5 bases, with 15 bases between them. The CDR3 region is CSAGRGTHEQYF. The CDR3 nucleotides are TGCAGCGCTGGACGAGGGACACACGAGCAGTACTTC.

The chain couples TRBV28 to TRBJ2-7; 12 bases line up with TRBD2. The trim removed 4 bases at V and 3 bases at J, leaving 4 bases unmatched. The CDR3 extends over 15 amino acids. Germline lookup yields CDR1 MDHEN and CDR2 SYDVKM. CDR3 protein: CASSSSGGAGYEQYF. CDR3 nucleotide sequence: TGTGCCAGCAGTTCTAGCGGGGGGGCTGGCTACGAGCAGTACTTC.

This rearrangement joins TRBV5-1 to TRBJ2-1, with TRBD2 matching over 10 bases. There are 18 residues in the CDR3. Losses at the gene ends were 0 bases for V and 6 bases for J; bases not matched to a gene: 12. The V gene's germline CDR1 is SGHRS and CDR2 YFSETQ. For the CDR3, the DNA is TGCGCCAGCAGCTTGGTTACTAGCGGGGCGTGGACTTCCAATGAGCAGTTCTTC. It encodes CASSLVTSGAWTSNEQFF.

The V call is TRBV6-6, the J call TRBJ2-5, with D possibly being TRBD1 or TRBD2 (6 bases each). V lost 5 bases to trimming and J lost 2 bases, with 12 bases between them. The germline CDR1 and CDR2 sequences are MNHNY and SVGAGI (reference sequence). This CDR3 comprises 14 residues. The CDR3 reads CASSGGPYQETQYF. CDR3 bases: TGTGCCAGCAGTGGGGGGCCGTATCAAGAGACCCAGTACTTC.

The chain joins TRBV5-1 to TRBJ2-1; D gene uncertain. The germline V and J ends were trimmed by 2 bases and 4 bases, with 10 bases remaining between them. Germline V gene sequence: CDR1 SGHRS, CDR2 YFSETQ. This CDR3 has 14 amino acids. In DNA form, the CDR3 reads TGCGCCAGCAGCTTCGCTGGCTTATACAATGAGCAGTTCTTC. Translating gives CASSFAGLYNEQFF.

CDR3 coding DNA: TGTGCCAGCAGTTCCTTCTACGAGCAGTACTTC. It yields the protein CASSSFYEQYF. The chain links TRBV28 to TRBJ2-7, with D uncertain. V lost 4 bases to trimming and J lost 3 bases, with 4 bases between them. This CDR3 comprises 11 residues. CDR1 and CDR2 (germline): MDHEN, SYDVKM.

About this clone: Different DNA sequences within this sample yield the same CDR3. The J gene is TRBJ2-1, the V gene TRBV18, with D possibly being TRBD2 (6 bases). Trimming cost V 2 bases and J 0 bases, with 8 bases left between them. The CDR3 spans 15 residues. Germline CDR1 reads KGHSH; CDR2 reads LQKENI. CDR3 coding DNA: TGTGCCAGCTCACCAACAGCGGGCTCCTACAATGAGCAGTTCTTC. Protein: CASSPTAGSYNEQFF. Full variable domain (outside the CDR3, taken from reference TRBV18 and TRBJ2-1): NAGVMQNPRHLVRRRGQEARLRCSPMKGHSHVYWYRQLPEEGLKFMVYLQKENIIDESGMPKERFSAEFPKEGPSILRIQQVVRGDSAAYFCASSPTAGSYNEQFFGPGTRLTVL.

This chain joins TRBV30 and TRBJ2-3; D not resolved. Per the germline V gene, CDR1 is GTSNPN and CDR2 is SVGIG (reference sequence). V was shortened by 2 bases and J by 9 bases, with 12 bases between the two germline ends. The CDR3 sequence is 12 residues long. CDR3 residues: CAWSPGAGTQYF. The CDR3 region has the DNA TGTGCCTGGAGTCCCGGCGCCGGCACGCAGTATTTT.

This rearrangement joins TRBV20-1 to TRBJ1-1; D gene ambiguous. Germline CDR1 DFQATT, CDR2 SNEGSKA (reference sequence). The V end lost 1 base, the J end lost 10 bases, and 10 bases lay between the germline ends. This CDR3 spans 11 amino acids. CDR3: CSARGPRGAFF. The CDR3 nucleotides are TGCAGTGCTAGAGGCCCGCGGGGAGCTTTCTTT.

The genes are TRBV7-8 and TRBJ1-2; 7 nucleotides agree with TRBD1. The CDR3 spans 13 residues. Trimming took 5 bases from V and 4 from J; bases not matched to a gene: 4. The V gene's germline CDR1 is SGHVS and CDR2 FQNEAQ. CDR3 residues: CASSPRTGYGYTF. CDR3 bases: TGTGCCAGCAGCCCCAGGACAGGCTATGGCTACACCTTC.

This clone was counted only a few times. The chain carries TRBV11-2 and TRBJ2-3, with D tentatively TRBD2 (6 bases). The ends were cut back, 5 bases at V and 7 bases at J, with 19 bases in the middle. Looked up from germline, CDR1 is SGHAT and CDR2 is FQNNGV. The CDR3 spans 15 residues. The CDR3 loop reads CASSKPGLRGYTQYF. CDR3 sequence (DNA): TGTGCCAGCAGCAAACCGGGACTCCGGGGGTATACGCAGTATTTT.

The V gene is TRBV15, the J gene TRBJ2-1; 7 positions match TRBD1. Germline CDR1 is LNHNV and CDR2 is YYDKDF (reference sequence). V shed 2 bases, J shed 8 bases, and the junction held 6 bases outside the gene matches. There are 14 residues in the CDR3. The CDR3 spells CATSRYRGVDEQFF. The DNA for the CDR3 is TGTGCCACCAGCAGATACAGGGGTGTCGATGAGCAGTTCTTC.

The chain carries TRBV18 and TRBJ2-5; D is undetermined. Looked up from germline, CDR1 is KGHSH and CDR2 is LQKENI. Trimming left V 2 bases short and J 5 bases short, with 9 bases between. The CDR3 totals 13 residues. CDR3 residues: CASSPRAWETQYF. The CDR3 bases are TGTGCCAGCTCACCAAGAGCATGGGAGACCCAGTACTTC.

The rearrangement uses TRBV4-1 and TRBJ2-7; D may correspond to TRBD1 or TRBD2 (5 bases each). The CDR3 covers 15 residues. CDR1 MGHRA and CDR2 YSYEKL come from the germline V gene. V lost 2 bases, J lost 4 bases, and 15 bases lay in between. The CDR3 nucleotides are TGCGCCAGCAGCCAAACTGGGACGGACCTTTACGAGCAGTACTTC. This gives the protein CASSQTGTDLYEQYF.

This clone was counted once. V and J are TRBV7-9 and TRBJ2-7, with 7 positions matching TRBD1. The CDR3 is made up of 14 amino acids. V dropped 1 base and J dropped 3; count of bases not matched to a gene: 3. In germline, CDR1 is SEHNR, CDR2 FQNEAQ (reference sequence). In DNA form, the CDR3 reads TGTGCCAGCAGCTTAGGGGACAGAAGCTACGAGCAGTACTTC. The encoded protein is CASSLGDRSYEQYF.